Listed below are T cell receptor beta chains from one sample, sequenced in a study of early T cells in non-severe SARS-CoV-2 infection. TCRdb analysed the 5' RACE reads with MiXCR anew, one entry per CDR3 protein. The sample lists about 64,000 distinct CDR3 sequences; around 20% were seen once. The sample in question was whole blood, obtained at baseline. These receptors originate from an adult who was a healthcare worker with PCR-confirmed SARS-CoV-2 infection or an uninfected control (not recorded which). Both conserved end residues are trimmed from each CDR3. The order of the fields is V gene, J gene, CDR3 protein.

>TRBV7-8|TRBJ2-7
ASSLASETQQY
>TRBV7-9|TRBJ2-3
ASSLTGGLTDTQY
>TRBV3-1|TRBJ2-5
ASSQVRQETQY
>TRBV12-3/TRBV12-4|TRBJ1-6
ASSLGTHNSPLH
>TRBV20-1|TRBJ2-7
SASDGIYYEQY
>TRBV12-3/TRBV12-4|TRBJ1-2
ASGRAPGYGYT
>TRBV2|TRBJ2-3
ASREFTDTQY
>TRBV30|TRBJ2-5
AWSEGLANGETQY
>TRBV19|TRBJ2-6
ASSLRTSGANVLT
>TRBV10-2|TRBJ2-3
ASSEDRVTDTQY
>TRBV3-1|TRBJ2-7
ASSDKGHPGPFEQY
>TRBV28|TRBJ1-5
ASSPPRGPQH
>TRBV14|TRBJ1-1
ASSQVRVTEAF
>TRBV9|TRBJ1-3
ASSSRAVSSGNTIY
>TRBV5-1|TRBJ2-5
ASTLGGPAETQY
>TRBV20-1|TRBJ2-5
SATDRGRETQY
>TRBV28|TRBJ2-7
ASSSSGGTSYEQY
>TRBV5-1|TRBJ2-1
ASSSTSGGLNEQF
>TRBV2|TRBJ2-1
ASTRAGGRYNEQF
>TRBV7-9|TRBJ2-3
ASSLRGMESTDTQY
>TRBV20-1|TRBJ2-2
SASRGMTGELF
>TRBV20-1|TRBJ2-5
SAPSSSSETQY
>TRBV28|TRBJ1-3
ASSPIGTRTIY
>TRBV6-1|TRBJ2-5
ASSQGGIFAETQY
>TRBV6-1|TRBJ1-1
ASSGRTGNTEAF
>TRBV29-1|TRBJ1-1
STDGYSEAF
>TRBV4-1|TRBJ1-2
ASSQDLNRVAT
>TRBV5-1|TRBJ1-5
ASSWGTEGQPQH
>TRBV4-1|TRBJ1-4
ASSQSGQGMDEKLF
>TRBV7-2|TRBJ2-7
ASSLSLGSYEQY
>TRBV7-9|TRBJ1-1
ASSLEPLQSGTEAF
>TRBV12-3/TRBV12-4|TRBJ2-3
ASSFQADTQY
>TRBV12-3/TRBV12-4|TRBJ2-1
ASSQGQGIRSYNEQF
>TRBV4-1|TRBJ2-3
ASRALAIGSDTQY
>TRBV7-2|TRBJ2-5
ASSLGGGAVETQY
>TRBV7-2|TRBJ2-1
ASSSTSGQYNEQF
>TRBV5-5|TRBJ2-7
ASSTVTGAYEQY
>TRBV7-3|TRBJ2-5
ASSLSASVNQETQY
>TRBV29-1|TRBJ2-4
SVGQGENIQY
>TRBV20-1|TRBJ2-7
SAREPGLAYEQY
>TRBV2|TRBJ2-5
ASSYGVGETQY
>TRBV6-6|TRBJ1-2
ASSSSTGTAKVYGYT
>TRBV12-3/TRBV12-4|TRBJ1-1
ASQGGRTEAF
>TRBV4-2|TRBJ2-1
ASSQEGLAGENEQF
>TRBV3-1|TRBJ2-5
ASSLTSGGAEETQY
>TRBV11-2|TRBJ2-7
ASTIGGEQY
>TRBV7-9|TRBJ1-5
ASSPGQGFNQPQH
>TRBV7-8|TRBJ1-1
ASSLEVTASGPLRGVF
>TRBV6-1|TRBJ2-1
ASNGPGLPPEQF
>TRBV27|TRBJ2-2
ASSLSGGMAGELF
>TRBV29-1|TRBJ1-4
SVANPGELF